This TCR beta chain was obtained from a study of Ad26.COV2.S vaccination and SARS-CoV-2 variants. General study findings and limits: There was a possibility that the TCR breadth and depth analyses underestimated total T cell responses.

As for treatment: roughly 19 received Ad26.COV2.S at low or high dose, single or two shots; five or six received placebo; per-sample allocation not given. Day 63 after the first vaccine or placebo injection was the time point for sampling. V lost 0 bases, J lost 7 bases, and 13 bases lay in between. The CDR3 covers 15 residues. Germline CDR1 and CDR2: SGHNT and YYREEE (reference sequence). Sequencing used immunoSEQ multiplex PCR; TCRdb keeps in-frame clones, though not all of them. The sample contains about 680,000 clones, around 90% of which appear only once. This clone was observed a handful of times. Its cognate antigen is unknown.

The sequences come from peripheral blood, collected in a trial of Ad26.COV2.S vaccine versus placebo. The rearrangement joins TRBV5-4 to TRBJ2-2; D could derive from TRBD1 or TRBD2 (6 bases each). This TCR was recovered from a person aged 18-60 years who received the Ad26.COV2.S COVID-19 vaccine or a placebo. The CDR3 bases are TGTGCCAGCAGCTTGGCGGGGGCGCTCCACGGGGAGCTGTTTTTT. It is translated as CASSLAGALHGELFF.